Detailed here is one TCR beta chain. Its binding antigen is unknown. No base quality values were provided; no much bigger clone lies one nucleotide off. The data were obtained in a study of blood T cell repertoires in COVID-19 (dated by TCRdb to 2018 to 2021). For the wider study: Collaborator samples came from the United States, Italy and Spain and covered acute and convalescent phases of COVID-19. The prospective study material was composed of cDNA or gDNA derived from T cells, B-cell-depleted T cells, or PBMCs. The dataset comprised deeply sampled blood TCRbeta repertoires from subjects exposed to, actively infected with, or recovered from COVID-19. A freely available public database, intended as a resource for researchers studying the immune response to SARS-CoV-2, is where the repertoires were released. The samples were drawn from two sources: the first 160 participants of the ongoing ImmuneRACE study, and 950 to 1,500 subjects contributed by 6 global collaborators. Sample metadata almost always included a de-identified subject ID, COVID-19 status, age in years and sex. HLA class I and class II types, where available, came from metadata supplied by the sample provider rather than from assay-based typing. Findings and caveats that apply to the study as a whole: The quantity of clinical and demographic metadata differed by source and by participant and was supplied without curation.

The CDR3 starts with the cysteine, ends with the phenylalanine, and has 14 residues. The kept DNA is CDR3 alone, 42 bases in frame from the first base. Relative to germline, V is missing 5 bases and J is missing 6 bases, with 9 bases of the junction outside any gene match. For CDR1 and CDR2, the germline V gene lists SGHVS and FNYEAQ. At one collaborating source in Seattle, patients were enrolled during active infection and were followed longitudinally through the course of disease. The collaborating institutions used their own protocols to collect whole blood in K2EDTA tubes. Collaborator samples were shipped for TCRbeta analysis as frozen whole blood, isolated PBMCs, or DNA extracted from either sample type. The immunoSEQ Assay, a bias-controlled multiplex PCR, was used to amplify TCRbeta CDR3 regions from genomic DNA. In the original analysis: Nucleated cell counts per sample were estimated from amplification of reference gene primers within the assay. To quantify the absolute abundance of each unique TCRbeta CDR3 rearrangement, sequence reads were collapsed and filtered. Productive Simpson clonality was computed per sample as the square root of Simpson's diversity index over productive rearrangements. Entries here come from immuneACCESS through TCRdb and include only in-frame sequences with V and J called. Some clones fail to appear in such tables; in the studies checked, an unresolved V gene covers under half of the shortfall, and the cause of the remainder is unknown. From that table come the V and J calls and clone size; the DNA was used to work out D and trimming. The sample profile shows roughly 250,000 clones; approximately 85% of them were found once. The top ten hold around 1% of the sample.

The chain joins TRBV7-6 to TRBJ2-7; 8 central bases correspond to TRBD1. Sequenced sample: peripheral blood. This sequence originates from a human donor with COVID-19, enrolled during active disease. The donor label of this sample is uncertain. The bases are TGTGCCAGCAGCATCCAAGGACAGGGCGCCGAGCAGTACTTC. It codes for CASSIQGQGAEQYF.